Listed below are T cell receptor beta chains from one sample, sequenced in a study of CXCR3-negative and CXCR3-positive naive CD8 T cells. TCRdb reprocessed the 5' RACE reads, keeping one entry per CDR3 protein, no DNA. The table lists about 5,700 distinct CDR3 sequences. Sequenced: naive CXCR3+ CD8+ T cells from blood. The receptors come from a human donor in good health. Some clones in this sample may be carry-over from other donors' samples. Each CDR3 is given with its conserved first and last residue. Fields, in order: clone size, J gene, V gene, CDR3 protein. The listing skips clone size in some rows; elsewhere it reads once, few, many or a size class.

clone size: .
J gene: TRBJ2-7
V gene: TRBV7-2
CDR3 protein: CASSLGLGTNEQYF

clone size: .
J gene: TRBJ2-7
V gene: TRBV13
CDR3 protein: CASSLAGGAQHEQYF

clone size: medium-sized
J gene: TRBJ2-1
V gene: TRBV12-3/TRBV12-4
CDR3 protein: CASTFGTALNEQFF

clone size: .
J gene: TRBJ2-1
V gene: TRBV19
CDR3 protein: CASSFNSYNEQFF

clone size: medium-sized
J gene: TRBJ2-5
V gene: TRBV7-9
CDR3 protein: CASSFGDSVQETQYF

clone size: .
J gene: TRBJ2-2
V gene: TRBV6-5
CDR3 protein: CASSFLPGDRGTGELFF

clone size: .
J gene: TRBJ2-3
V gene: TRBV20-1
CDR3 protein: CSASPRTGLTDTQYF

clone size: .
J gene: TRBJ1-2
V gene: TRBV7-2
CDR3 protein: CASSQEHGSGYTF

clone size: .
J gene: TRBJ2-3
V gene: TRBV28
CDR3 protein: CASSFERPWTDTQYF

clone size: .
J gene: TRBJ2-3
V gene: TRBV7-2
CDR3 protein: CASSFNRGLTRTDTQYF

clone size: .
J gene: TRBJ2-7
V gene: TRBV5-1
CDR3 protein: CASSSGTGEYYEQYF

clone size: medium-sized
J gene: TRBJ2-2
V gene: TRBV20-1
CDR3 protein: CSARAWTSENTGELFF

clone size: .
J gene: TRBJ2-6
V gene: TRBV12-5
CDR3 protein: CASTPGFQGSGANVLTF

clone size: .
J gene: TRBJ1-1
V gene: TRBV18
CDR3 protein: CASSRTGTGVATEAFF

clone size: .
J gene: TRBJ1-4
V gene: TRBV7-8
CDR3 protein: CASSFLQGRNEKLFF

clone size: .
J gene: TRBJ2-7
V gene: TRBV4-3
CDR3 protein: CASSQDWAGGYEQYF

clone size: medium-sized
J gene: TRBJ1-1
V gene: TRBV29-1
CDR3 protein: CSAPLNTEAFF

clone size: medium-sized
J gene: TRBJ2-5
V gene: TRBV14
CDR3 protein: CASSHNDQETQYF

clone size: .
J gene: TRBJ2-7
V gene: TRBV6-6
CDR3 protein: CASSPYWTDPYEQYF

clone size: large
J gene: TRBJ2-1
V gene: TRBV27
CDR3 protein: CASSWASGGFYNEQFF

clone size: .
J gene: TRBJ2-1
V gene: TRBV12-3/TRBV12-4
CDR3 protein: CASSPAGLARRGEQFF

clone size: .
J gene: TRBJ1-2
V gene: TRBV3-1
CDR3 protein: CASSPTLDRQHYGYTF

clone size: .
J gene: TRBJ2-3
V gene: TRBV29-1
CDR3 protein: CSVEGLPYQTTDTQYF

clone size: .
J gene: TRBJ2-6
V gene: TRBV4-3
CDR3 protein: CASSQARSGANVLTF

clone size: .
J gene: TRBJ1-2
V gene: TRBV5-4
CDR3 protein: CASSTGTSDYGYTF

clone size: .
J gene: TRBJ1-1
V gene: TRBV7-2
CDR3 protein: CASSGQGWDTEAFF

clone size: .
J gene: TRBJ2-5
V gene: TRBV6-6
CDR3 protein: CASSNPSGGDLPETQYF

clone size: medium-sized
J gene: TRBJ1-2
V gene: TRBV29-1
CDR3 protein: CSVVWSGAYGYTF

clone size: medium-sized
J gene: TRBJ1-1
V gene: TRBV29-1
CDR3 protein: CSVPTNTEAFF

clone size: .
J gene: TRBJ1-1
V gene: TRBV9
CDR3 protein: CASRMGGTEAFF

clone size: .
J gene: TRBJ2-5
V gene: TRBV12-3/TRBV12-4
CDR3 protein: CASSFRVLGGFHETQYF

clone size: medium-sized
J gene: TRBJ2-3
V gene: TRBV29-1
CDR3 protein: CSVEDPAGGDYTQYF

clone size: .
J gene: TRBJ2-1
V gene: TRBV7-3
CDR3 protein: CASSVGLPGNEQFF

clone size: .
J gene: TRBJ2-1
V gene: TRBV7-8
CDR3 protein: CASSLDYNEQFF

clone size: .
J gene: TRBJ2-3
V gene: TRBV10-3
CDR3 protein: CAISAVASGLKDTQYF

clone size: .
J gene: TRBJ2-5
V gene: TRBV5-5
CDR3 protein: CASSLTGVQETQYF

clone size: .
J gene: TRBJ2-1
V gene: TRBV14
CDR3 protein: CASSFRTCLMNEQFF

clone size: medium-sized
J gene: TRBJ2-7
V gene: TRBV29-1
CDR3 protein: CSVATSTGHNEQYF

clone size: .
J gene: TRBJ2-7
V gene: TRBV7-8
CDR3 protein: CASSLALSYEQYF

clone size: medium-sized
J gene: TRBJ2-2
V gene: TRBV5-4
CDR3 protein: CASSRDGGYTGELFF

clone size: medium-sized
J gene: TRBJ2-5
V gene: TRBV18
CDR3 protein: CASSPPTGETQYF

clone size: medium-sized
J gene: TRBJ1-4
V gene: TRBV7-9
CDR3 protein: CASSPDPTNEKLFF

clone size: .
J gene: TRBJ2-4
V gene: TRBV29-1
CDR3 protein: CSVRTSGSLAKNIQYF

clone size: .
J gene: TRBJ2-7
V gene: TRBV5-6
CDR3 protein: CASSLGSSYEQYF